This is a list of T cell receptor beta chains from one sample in a study of blood T cell repertoires in COVID-19. The method was immunoSEQ multiplex PCR; TCRdb's version includes in-frame clones alone and lacks a portion of them. Here the sample spans 200,000 to 250,000 clones, about nine tenths being singletons. Sequencing input: PBMCs or T cells enriched from blood (not recorded which). The origin of the receptors is a woman in her twenties or thirties who had recovered from COVID-19. The CDR3 runs from the conserved cysteine through the conserved F or W. The D gene is left open where the match is weak. For some rows the clone size is stated as once, few or many, or as a class when expanded; others skip it.

j_gene	d_gene	abundance	v_gene	CDR3aa	CDR3nt
TRBJ1-2	TRBD1	.	TRBV6-5	CASTADRANGYTF	TGTGCCAGCACCGCGGACAGGGCGAATGGCTACACCTTC
TRBJ1-2	.	.	TRBV7-3	CASSLQGTYGYTF	TGTGCCAGCAGCTTACAGGGGACCTATGGCTACACCTTC
TRBJ2-5	TRBD2	.	TRBV5-1	CASSLDVVGGAVETQYF	TGCGCCAGCAGCTTGGACGTCGTCGGGGGGGCGGTAGAGACCCAGTACTTC
TRBJ2-3	TRBD1	.	TRBV2	CASPRTGGTDTQYF	TGTGCCAGTCCCAGGACAGGGGGCACAGATACGCAGTATTTT
TRBJ1-1	.	few	TRBV9	CASSPPGPYSEAFF	TGTGCCAGCAGCCCCCCAGGGCCGTACTCAGAAGCTTTCTTT
TRBJ2-3	TRBD1	.	TRBV25-1	CASSDVSQGYTDTQYF	TGTGCCAGCAGTGATGTATCACAGGGGTACACAGATACGCAGTATTTT
TRBJ1-1	TRBD1	.	TRBV5-6	CASSPDRDTEAFF	TGTGCCAGCAGCCCCGACAGGGACACTGAAGCTTTCTTT
TRBJ1-5	TRBD1	.	TRBV11-2	CASSLQGARQPQHF	TGTGCCAGCAGCTTACAGGGGGCGCGGCAGCCCCAGCATTTT
TRBJ2-5	TRBD1	.	TRBV6-5	CAARQGETQYF	TGTGCCGCTAGACAGGGGGAGACCCAGTACTTC
TRBJ2-3	.	.	TRBV19	CASSMRGRDTQYF	TGTGCCAGTAGTATGCGGGGAAGAGATACGCAGTATTTT
TRBJ1-3	.	.	TRBV5-8	CASSSGVAGNTIYF	TGTGCCAGCAGCTCAGGGGTTGCTGGAAACACCATATATTTT
TRBJ2-7	TRBD2	.	TRBV6-2/TRBV6-3	CASSYSGLTYEQYF	TGTGCCAGCAGTTATAGCGGGCTTACCTACGAGCAGTACTTC
TRBJ2-1	TRBD2	.	TRBV19	CASKGTSGTLLSGQFF	TGTGCCAGTAAAGGGACTAGCGGGACCCTTCTCTCTGGGCAGTTCTTC
TRBJ2-5	TRBD2	.	TRBV13	CASSFRASGGRDSETQYF	TGTGCCAGCAGCTTTAGGGCTAGCGGGGGGCGTGACTCAGAGACCCAGTACTTC
TRBJ1-4	TRBD1	.	TRBV19	CASRSTGGRGEKLFF	TGTGCCAGTAGATCAACAGGGGGTCGGGGTGAAAAACTGTTTTTT
TRBJ2-1	TRBD2	.	TRBV9	CASSEERGSYNEQFF	TGTGCCAGCAGCGAGGAGCGGGGATCCTACAATGAGCAGTTCTTC
TRBJ2-5	TRBD2	.	TRBV6-2/TRBV6-3	CASSYSSFTGTSGGEQETQYF	TGTGCCAGCAGTTACTCTTCCTTTACCGGGACTAGCGGGGGAGAACAAGAGACCCAGTACTTC
TRBJ2-7	TRBD1	.	TRBV11-1	CASSLAGTGAREFYEQYF	TGTGCCAGCAGCTTAGCCGGGACAGGGGCTCGGGAATTCTACGAGCAGTACTTC
TRBJ1-1	.	few	TRBV5-1	CASSLDGRAGTEAFF	TGCGCCAGCAGCTTGGATGGCAGGGCGGGAACTGAAGCTTTCTTT
TRBJ1-2	.	once	TRBV5-4	CASSGIREVYGYTF	TGTGCCAGCAGCGGAATCAGGGAGGTCTATGGCTACACCTTC
TRBJ2-5	TRBD2	.	TRBV11-2	CASSFERGVQETQYF	TGTGCCAGCAGCTTTGAGCGGGGGGTCCAAGAGACCCAGTACTTC
TRBJ2-7	.	once	TRBV5-1	CASSLEGNSYEQYF	TGCGCCAGCAGCTTGGAGGGGAACTCCTACGAGCAGTACTTC
TRBJ2-1	TRBD1	.	TRBV24-1	CATSDQTGGRNEQFF	TGTGCCACCAGTGACCAAACAGGGGGGCGGAATGAGCAGTTCTTC
TRBJ1-5	TRBD1	.	TRBV5-6	CASSSGQGAEPQHF	TGTGCCAGCAGCTCCGGACAGGGGGCTGAGCCCCAGCATTTT
TRBJ2-5	TRBD2	.	TRBV7-2	CASSLAALGGGTQYF	TGTGCCAGCAGCTTAGCGGCCCTAGGCGGGGGGACCCAGTACTTC
TRBJ1-5	.	.	TRBV3-1/TRBV3-2	CASSPGGNQPQHF	TGTGCCAGCAGCCCGGGGGGGAACCAGCCCCAGCATTTT
TRBJ1-4	TRBD1	.	TRBV19	CASSPRDRFATNEKLFF	TGTGCCAGTAGTCCCCGGGACAGATTTGCAACTAATGAAAAACTGTTTTTT
TRBJ2-1	TRBD1	.	TRBV5-1	CASRVQGRDNEQFF	TGCGCCAGCAGGGTACAGGGGAGAGACAATGAGCAGTTCTTC
TRBJ2-3	TRBD1	.	TRBV18	CASSPPSRGRGTDTQYF	TGTGCCAGCTCACCACCATCCAGGGGGCGGGGCACAGATACGCAGTATTTT
TRBJ1-1	.	.	TRBV7-9	CASSLGTDHWDTEAFF	TGTGCCAGCAGCTTAGGAACAGACCATTGGGACACTGAAGCTTTCTTT
TRBJ1-3	.	once	TRBV11-2	CASSQIRRENRFSGNTIYF	TGTGCCAGCAGCCAAATCAGAAGGGAGAACCGATTCTCTGGAAACACCATATATTTT
TRBJ1-6	.	many	TRBV7-2	CASSLRTANSPLHF	TGTGCCAGCAGCTTACGGACAGCCAATTCACCCCTCCACTTT
TRBJ2-1	.	.	TRBV5-1	CASSTLAHLYNEQFF	TGCGCCAGCAGTACCCTAGCGCATCTGTACAATGAGCAGTTCTTC
TRBJ2-5	.	.	TRBV29-1	CSVAGELDRSYQETQYF	TGCAGCGTTGCGGGGGAACTGGACAGGTCGTACCAAGAGACCCAGTACTTC
TRBJ1-5	TRBD1	.	TRBV7-2	CASSLAVGTGPQPQHF	TGTGCCAGCAGCTTAGCTGTAGGGACAGGGCCACAGCCCCAGCATTTT
TRBJ2-1	TRBD2	once	TRBV3-1/TRBV3-2	CASSQAGLAGGGEQFF	TGTGCCAGCAGCCAAGCGGGACTAGCGGGGGGAGGTGAGCAGTTCTTC
TRBJ2-5	.	.	TRBV15	CATSGLYRTIQETQYF	TGTGCCACCAGCGGACTATACAGGACGATCCAAGAGACCCAGTACTTC
TRBJ2-2	.	.	TRBV4-3	CASSTGLTSPGELFF	TGCGCCAGCAGCACGGGACTCACCTCCCCCGGGGAGCTGTTTTTT
TRBJ1-6	TRBD1	.	TRBV18	CASSQDRGPSPLHF	TGTGCCAGCTCACAGGACAGGGGGCCATCACCCCTCCACTTT
TRBJ1-2	TRBD1	.	TRBV4-3	CASSRDRVSNYGYTF	TGCGCCAGCAGCCGTGACAGGGTTTCCAACTATGGCTACACCTTC
TRBJ2-1	.	.	TRBV5-4	CASSLDQASYNEQFF	TGTGCCAGCAGCTTGGATCAGGCCTCCTACAATGAGCAGTTCTTC